This T cell receptor beta chain was recovered during a study of blood T cell repertoires in COVID-19. Looking at the study overall: Acute and convalescent COVID-19 specimens originated in the United States, Italy and Spain. PBMCs, B-cell-depleted T cells, or T cells were the source of the cDNA or gDNA that made up the material.

Source study methods: Using reference gene primer amplification, nucleated cell counts were estimated. Repertoires were generated with immunoSEQ multiplex PCR, while TCRdb's copy carries only in-frame clones and drops some. That table gives V, J and clone size, and the DNA gave D and trimming. The sample has some 8,100 clones; 80% to 95% are singletons. The CDR3 is 15 residues long. The germline CDR1 and CDR2 sequences are DFQATT and SNEGSKA (reference sequence). V lost 3 bases to trimming and J lost 0 bases; unmatched junction nucleotides: 7. This TCR was recovered from a woman aged 50 to 60 with active COVID-19. The chain carries TRBV20-1 and TRBJ2-5, with 7 bases lining up with TRBD2. The source material was peripheral blood. DNA of the CDR3: TGCAGTGCTAGTAGAGCGGGAAGGTACCAAGAGACCCAGTACTTC. This codes for CSASRAGRYQETQYF.